This TCR beta chain stems from a study of identical twins. Germline values: CDR1 SGHTA, CDR2 FQGTGA. V lost 3 bases and J lost 5; bases outside the gene matches: 4. This CDR3 contains 15 residues. A universal primer site arose from template switching, and cDNA bore unique molecular identifiers. Via MiXCR, TCRdb re-called the 5' RACE reads, giving one row per CDR3 protein. The sample contains about 220,000 distinct CDR3 sequences, around 9.6% of which appear only once. Overall study findings and caveats: Reduced insertions were recorded for abundant cord blood beta clonotypes, with no such pattern in memory repertoires. For zero-insertion analyses, partial confounding could come from invariant MAIT and iNKT cells.

In regard to this clonotype: Its specificity is unknown.

This TCR was recovered from a young woman in good health. This chain uses TRBV7-3 with TRBJ2-2; 9 bases are a match to TRBD1. The sample consisted of memory (CD45RO+) T cells sorted from blood. Here the CDR3 reads CASSLTGTGTGELFF. CDR3 nucleotide sequence: TGTGCCAGCAGCTTGACAGGGACAGGGACCGGGGAGCTGTTTTTT.